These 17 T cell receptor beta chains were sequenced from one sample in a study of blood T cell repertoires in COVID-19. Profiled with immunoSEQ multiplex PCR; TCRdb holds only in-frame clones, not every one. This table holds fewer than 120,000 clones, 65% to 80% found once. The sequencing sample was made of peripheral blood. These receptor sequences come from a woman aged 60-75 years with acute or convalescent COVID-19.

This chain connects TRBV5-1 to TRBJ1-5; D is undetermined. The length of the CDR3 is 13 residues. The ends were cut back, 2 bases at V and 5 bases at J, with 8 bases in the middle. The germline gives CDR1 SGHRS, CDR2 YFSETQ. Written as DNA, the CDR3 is TGCGCCAGCAGCTTCGGAGGGCATCAGCCCCAGCATTTT. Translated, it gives CASSFGGHQPQHF.

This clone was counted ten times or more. The CDR3 sequence: CATEPGGARNEQFF. In DNA form, the CDR3 reads TGTGCCACCGAACCGGGAGGGGCGAGGAATGAGCAGTTCTTC. The gene calls are TRBV27 and TRBJ2-1, with 8 bases aligning to TRBD2. Trimming removed 10 bases from V and 7 bases from J; junction bases left unmatched: 12. This CDR3 is 14 amino acids long. From germline, CDR1 is MNHEY and CDR2 SMNVEV (reference sequence).

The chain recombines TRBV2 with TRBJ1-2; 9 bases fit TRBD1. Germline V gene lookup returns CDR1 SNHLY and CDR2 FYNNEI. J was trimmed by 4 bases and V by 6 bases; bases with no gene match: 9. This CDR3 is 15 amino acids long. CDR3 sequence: CASSAQGARGYGYTF. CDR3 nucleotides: TGTGCCAGCAGCGCACAGGGGGCGCGGGGCTATGGCTACACCTTC.

This CDR3 is CASSQTGTANSPLHF. Here the CDR3 DNA reads TGCGCCAGCAGCCAGACCGGGACAGCGAATTCACCCCTCCACTTT. The chain uses TRBV4-1 and TRBJ1-6; 7 nucleotides align to TRBD1. Germline assignment: CDR1 MGHRA and CDR2 YSYEKL. The V segment lost 3 bases and the J segment 7 bases; nucleotides outside the gene matches: 6. This CDR3 spans 15 amino acids.

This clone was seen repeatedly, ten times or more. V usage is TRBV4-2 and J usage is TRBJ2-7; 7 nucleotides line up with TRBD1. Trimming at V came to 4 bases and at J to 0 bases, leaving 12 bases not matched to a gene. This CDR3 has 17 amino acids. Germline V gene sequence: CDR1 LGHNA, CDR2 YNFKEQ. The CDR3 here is CASSLSSDRTYSYEQYF. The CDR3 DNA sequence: TGTGCCAGCAGCCTCTCATCGGACAGGACCTACTCCTACGAGCAGTACTTC.

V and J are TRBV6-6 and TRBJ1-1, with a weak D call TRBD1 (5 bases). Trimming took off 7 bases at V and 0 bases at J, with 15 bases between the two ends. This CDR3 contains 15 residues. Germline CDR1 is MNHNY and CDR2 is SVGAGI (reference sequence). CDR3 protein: CASNRDSRMNTEAFF. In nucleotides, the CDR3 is TGTGCCAGCAACCGGGACTCCCGGATGAACACTGAAGCTTTCTTT.

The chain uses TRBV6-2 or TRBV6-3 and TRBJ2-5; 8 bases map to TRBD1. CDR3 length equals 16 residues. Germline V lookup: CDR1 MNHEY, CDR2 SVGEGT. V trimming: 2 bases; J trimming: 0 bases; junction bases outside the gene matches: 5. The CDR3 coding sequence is TGTGCCAGCAGTTACGTTACAGGGGGATACCAAGAGACCCAGTACTTC. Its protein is CASSYVTGGYQETQYF.

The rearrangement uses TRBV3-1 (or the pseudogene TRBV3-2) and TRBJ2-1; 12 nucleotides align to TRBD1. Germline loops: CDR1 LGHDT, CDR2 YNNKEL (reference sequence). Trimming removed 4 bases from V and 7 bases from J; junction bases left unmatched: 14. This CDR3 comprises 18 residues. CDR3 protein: CASSPWDRGRGGRNEQFF. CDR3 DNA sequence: TGTGCCAGCAGCCCGTGGGACAGGGGGCGGGGGGGCCGGAATGAGCAGTTCTTC.

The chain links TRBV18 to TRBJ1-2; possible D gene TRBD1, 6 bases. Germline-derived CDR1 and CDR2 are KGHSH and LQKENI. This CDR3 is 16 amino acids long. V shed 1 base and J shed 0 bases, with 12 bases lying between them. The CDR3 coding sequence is TGTGCCAGCTCACCACAACCGGACAGAACTAACTATGGCTACACCTTC. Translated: CASSPQPDRTNYGYTF.

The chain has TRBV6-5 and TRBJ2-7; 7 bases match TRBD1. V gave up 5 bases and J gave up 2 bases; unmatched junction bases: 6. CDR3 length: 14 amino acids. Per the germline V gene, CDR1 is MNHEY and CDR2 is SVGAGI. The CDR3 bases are TGTGCCAGCAGTAATCCGGGACAGACCTACGAGCAGTACTTC. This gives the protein CASSNPGQTYEQYF.

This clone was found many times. CDR3: CASSIRQGLNTEAFF. The CDR3, as DNA: TGCGCCAGCAGCATACGACAGGGGCTCAACACTGAAGCTTTCTTT. The chain carries TRBV4-1 and TRBJ1-1; 8 bases align to TRBD1. In germline, CDR1 is MGHRA, CDR2 YSYEKL. This CDR3 contains 15 residues. V lost 5 bases and J lost 2; bases outside the gene matches: 7.

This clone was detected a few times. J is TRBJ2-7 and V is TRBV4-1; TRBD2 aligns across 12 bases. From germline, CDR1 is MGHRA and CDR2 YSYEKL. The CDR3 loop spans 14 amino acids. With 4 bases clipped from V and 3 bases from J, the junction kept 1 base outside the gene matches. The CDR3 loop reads CASSRTSGDYEQYF. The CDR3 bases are TGCGCCAGCAGCCGGACTAGCGGGGACTACGAGCAGTACTTC.

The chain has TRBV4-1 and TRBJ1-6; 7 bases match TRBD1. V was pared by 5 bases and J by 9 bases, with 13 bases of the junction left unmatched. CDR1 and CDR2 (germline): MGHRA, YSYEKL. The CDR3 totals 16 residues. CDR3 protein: CASSSIRADRRSPLHF. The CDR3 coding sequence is TGCGCCAGCAGCTCAATCCGGGCGGACAGGCGTTCACCCCTCCACTTT.

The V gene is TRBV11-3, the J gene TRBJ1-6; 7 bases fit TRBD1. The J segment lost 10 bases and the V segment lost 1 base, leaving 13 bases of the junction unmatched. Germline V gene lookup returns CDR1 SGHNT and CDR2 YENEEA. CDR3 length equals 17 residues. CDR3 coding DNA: TGTGCCAGCAGCTTAGTAGTGGAAACAGGGGTCCGGTCACCCCTCCACTTT. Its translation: CASSLVVETGVRSPLHF.

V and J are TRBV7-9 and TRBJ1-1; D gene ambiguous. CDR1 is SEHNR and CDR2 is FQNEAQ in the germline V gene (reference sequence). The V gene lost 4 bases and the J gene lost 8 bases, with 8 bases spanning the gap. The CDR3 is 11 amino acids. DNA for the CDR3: TGTGCCAGCAGCTCCCTGAGCGAAGCTTTCTTT. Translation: CASSSLSEAFF. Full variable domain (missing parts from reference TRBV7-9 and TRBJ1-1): DTGVSQNPRHKITKRGQNVTFRCDPISEHNRLYWYRQTLGQGPEFLTYFQNEAQLEKSRLLSDRFSAERPKGSFSTLEIQRTEQGDSAMYLCASSSLSEAFFGQGTRLTVV.

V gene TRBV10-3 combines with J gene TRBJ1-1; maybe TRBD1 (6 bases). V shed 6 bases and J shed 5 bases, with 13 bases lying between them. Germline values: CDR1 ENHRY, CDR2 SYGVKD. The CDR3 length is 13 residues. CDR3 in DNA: TGTGCCATCAGGAACTCGGGACAAACTGAAGCTTTCTTT. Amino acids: CAIRNSGQTEAFF.

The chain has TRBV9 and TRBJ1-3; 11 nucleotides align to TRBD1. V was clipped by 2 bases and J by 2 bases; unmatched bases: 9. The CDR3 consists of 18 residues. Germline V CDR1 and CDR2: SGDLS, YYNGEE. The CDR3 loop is CASSVGQGASTAGNTIYF. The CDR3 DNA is TGTGCCAGCAGCGTTGGACAGGGGGCTTCAACTGCTGGAAACACCATATATTTT.